A selection of T cell receptor beta chains follows, all from one sample in a study of post-analysis software for immune sequencing data. TCRdb recomputed calls from the PCR reads with MiXCR, one row per CDR3 protein. This table holds 400,000 to 500,000 distinct CDR3 sequences, 39% found once. Specimen: blood. Receptors originate from a girl between 2 and 10 years old with multiple sclerosis. CDR3s include the opening cysteine and the closing phenylalanine or tryptophan. Each record gives: V gene, J gene, D gene, CDR3 length, clone size, CDR3 protein, CDR3 DNA. The D gene is left open where the match is weak. Some rows mark clone size as missing; the rest say once, few, many or name a class of expanded clone.

>TRBV7-6|TRBJ1-4|TRBD1|14|-
CASTETGSLEKLFF
TGTGCCAGCACCGAGACAGGGTCTTTAGAAAAACTGTTTTTT
>TRBV9|TRBJ2-7|-|15|-
CASSVDGVSSYEQYF
TGTGCCAGCAGCGTGGACGGAGTAAGCTCCTACGAGCAGTACTTC
>TRBV25-1|TRBJ1-2|-|11|-
CASRSTYGYTF
TGTGCCAGCAGGTCGACCTATGGCTACACCTTC
>TRBV18|TRBJ2-3|TRBD1|14|-
CASSVRDREDTQYF
TGTGCCAGCTCAGTTCGGGACAGGGAAGATACGCAGTATTTT
>TRBV7-2|TRBJ2-5|TRBD2|17|-
CASSSGTSGGYQETQYF
TGTGCCAGCAGCTCCGGGACTAGCGGAGGGTACCAAGAGACCCAGTACTTC
>TRBV10-3|TRBJ1-5|-|12|few
CAISEGNQPQHF
TGTGCCATCAGTGAGGGCAATCAGCCCCAGCATTTT
>TRBV5-1|TRBJ2-1|TRBD2|14|-
CASSSSGRDDEQFF
TGCGCCAGCAGCTCTAGCGGGAGGGACGATGAGCAGTTCTTC
>TRBV11-2|TRBJ1-2|TRBD1|16|-
CASSQNPSQGAHGYTF
TGTGCCAGCAGCCAGAACCCCTCTCAGGGGGCGCATGGCTACACCTTC
>TRBV29-1|TRBJ1-1|-|15|-
CSVEPLPGGAVGAFF
TGCAGCGTTGAACCCCTCCCGGGGGGCGCGGTGGGGGCTTTCTTT
>TRBV25-1|TRBJ2-4|-|13|-
CASSETFWAPRYF
TGTGCCAGCAGTGAGACGTTCTGGGCCCCTCGGTACTTC
>TRBV28|TRBJ2-3|-|16|-
CASSLGASAYTDTQYF
TGTGCCAGCAGTTTAGGGGCTAGCGCCTACACAGATACGCAGTATTTT
>TRBV6-5|TRBJ2-1|TRBD2|18|few
CASSYSPSGRSSYNEQFF
TGTGCCAGCAGTTACTCGCCTAGCGGGAGGAGCTCCTACAATGAGCAGTTCTTC
>TRBV15|TRBJ2-3|-|15|few
CATSRVSRSTDTQYF
TGTGCCACCAGCAGAGTTTCCAGGAGCACAGATACGCAGTATTTT
>TRBV29-1|TRBJ1-2|TRBD1|13|-
CSARQGPPYGYTF
TGCAGCGCACGACAGGGGCCCCCCTATGGCTACACCTTC
>TRBV5-1|TRBJ2-5|TRBD2|18|-
CASSLGARGGSGQETQYF
TGCGCCAGCAGCTTGGGAGCTCGGGGGGGCTCGGGTCAAGAGACCCAGTACTTC
>TRBV28|TRBJ1-2|TRBD1|14|-
CASTVGQATDGYTF
TGTGCCAGCACCGTCGGACAGGCGACTGATGGCTACACCTTC
>TRBV2|TRBJ2-1|TRBD2|16|-
CASSAGLAGPYNEQFF
TGTGCCAGCAGTGCGGGACTAGCGGGACCCTACAATGAGCAGTTCTTC
>TRBV5-1|TRBJ1-2|-|15|-
CASSILQGAYYGYTF
TGCGCCAGCAGCATACTACAGGGCGCTTACTATGGCTACACCTTC
>TRBV11-2|TRBJ2-6|-|16|-
CASTLLWRTGANVLTF
TGTGCCAGCACGCTACTTTGGCGGACTGGGGCCAACGTCCTGACTTTC
>TRBV7-8|TRBJ2-1|-|14|few
CASSLGLAYTEQFF
TGTGCCAGCAGCTTAGGTCTAGCGTATACAGAGCAGTTCTTC
>TRBV10-3|TRBJ2-7|TRBD1|16|-
CAISEKSTGGMYEQYF
TGTGCCATCAGTGAAAAATCGACAGGGGGGATGTACGAGCAGTACTTC
>TRBV5-1|TRBJ2-7|TRBD1|12|few
CASGTGAYEQYF
TGCGCCAGCGGGACAGGGGCCTACGAGCAGTACTTC
>TRBV5-6|TRBJ1-2|-|12|-
CASSLGPDGYTF
TGTGCCAGCAGCTTGGGGCCGGATGGCTACACCTTC
>TRBV7-9|TRBJ1-4|-|15|-
CASSLDPRRGEKLFF
TGTGCCAGCAGCTTAGACCCCCGGAGGGGTGAAAAACTGTTTTTT
>TRBV29-1|TRBJ2-1|-|14|many
CSAPRMAEQREQFF
TGCAGCGCCCCTCGTATGGCGGAACAGAGGGAGCAGTTCTTC
>TRBV12-3/TRBV12-4|TRBJ1-5|TRBD1|15|few
CASSGTGGNNQPQHF
TGTGCCAGCAGCGGGACAGGGGGCAACAATCAGCCCCAGCATTTT
>TRBV5-1|TRBJ2-1|TRBD1|15|few
CASSQRQGAPHEQFF
TGCGCCAGCAGCCAAAGACAGGGGGCCCCTCACGAGCAGTTCTTC
>TRBV7-3|TRBJ2-1|-|13|-
CASQILSYNEQFF
TGTGCCAGCCAGATTCTCTCCTACAATGAGCAGTTCTTC
>TRBV10-3|TRBJ2-4|TRBD1|17|-
CAISEAPRRQGKNIQYF
TGTGCCATCAGTGAGGCCCCACGGCGACAGGGGAAAAACATTCAGTACTTC
>TRBV3-1|TRBJ2-1|TRBD2|15|few
CASSQDAGGAREQFF
TGTGCCAGCAGCCAAGATGCCGGGGGGGCGCGGGAGCAGTTCTTC
>TRBV4-2|TRBJ1-1|TRBD1|17|-
CASSQDWRTGRNTEAFF
TGTGCCAGCAGCCAAGATTGGAGGACAGGGCGAAACACTGAAGCTTTCTTT
>TRBV27|TRBJ1-6|-|17|-
CASSLSLGTDNNSPLHF
TGTGCCAGCAGTTTATCTCTGGGGACGGATAATAATTCACCCCTCCACTTT
>TRBV7-2|TRBJ2-3|-|14|-
CASSLMYRTDTQYF
TGTGCCAGCAGCCTAATGTACCGCACAGATACGCAGTATTTT
>TRBV7-3|TRBJ2-4|TRBD2|16|few
CASSLGGVAGGDIQYF
TGTGCCAGCAGCTTAGGAGGGGTAGCGGGAGGGGACATTCAGTACTTC
>TRBV6-5|TRBJ1-2|-|12|-
CASSDEWYGYTF
TGTGCCAGCTCCGATGAATGGTATGGCTACACCTTC
>TRBV7-3|TRBJ2-3|TRBD1|13|few
CASSRGTGNTQYF
TGTGCCAGCAGCCGCGGGACAGGCAACACGCAGTATTTT
>TRBV2|TRBJ1-6|-|17|-
CASSPGGVSKEGSPLHF
TGTGCCAGCAGCCCGGGTGGGGTTTCTAAAGAAGGTTCACCCCTCCACTTT
>TRBV6-2/TRBV6-3|TRBJ1-4|-|12|-
CASSSTNEKLFF
TGTGCCAGCAGCTCTACTAATGAAAAACTGTTTTTT
>TRBV12-5|TRBJ2-5|TRBD2|15|few
CASGLALAGKETQYF
TGTGCTAGTGGTTTGGCACTAGCGGGAAAAGAGACCCAGTACTTC
>TRBV27|TRBJ2-7|TRBD1|16|-
CASSSIRTGGTYEQYF
TGTGCCAGCAGTTCTATTCGGACAGGGGGCACCTACGAGCAGTACTTC
>TRBV6-5|TRBJ2-7|-|14|few
CASSYGVSHYEQYF
TGTGCCAGCAGTTACGGGGTTTCTCACTACGAGCAGTACTTC
>TRBV24-1|TRBJ1-5|TRBD1|16|few
CATSDSTGGSSQPQHF
TGTGCCACCAGTGATTCTACAGGGGGCTCGAGTCAGCCCCAGCATTTT
>TRBV6-6|TRBJ1-2|-|11|-
CASSSSGGYTF
TGTGCCAGCAGTTCCTCAGGAGGCTACACCTTC
>TRBV7-2|TRBJ2-5|TRBD2|14|-
CASGLAARRETQYF
TGTGCCAGCGGGCTAGCGGCCCGGAGAGAGACCCAGTACTTC